The 28 T cell receptor beta chains below come from one sample, sequenced in a study of T cells of healthy individuals. In TCRdb, the 5' RACE reads were re-called with MiXCR into one record per CDR3 protein. The data show roughly 87,000 distinct CDR3 sequences, 17% seen once. Every receptor here comes from a human donor in good health.

The chain is built from TRBV5-1 and TRBJ1-1; possibly TRBD1 for D (5 bases). Looked up from germline, CDR1 is SGHRS and CDR2 is YFSETQ. The CDR3 loop spans 17 amino acids. Trimming cost V 4 bases and J 0 bases, with 19 bases left between them. The CDR3: CASSTGHAGNMNTEAFF. The DNA for the CDR3 is TGCGCCAGCAGCACCGGACATGCCGGGAACATGAACACTGAAGCTTTCTTT.

This clonotype showed up many times. V is TRBV4-3 and J is TRBJ1-6; D uncertain. Looked up from germline, CDR1 is LGHNA and CDR2 is YSLEER. The CDR3 is 15 residues long. V was trimmed by 2 bases and J by 9 bases, leaving 14 bases between them. The CDR3: CASSQSWEIPSPLHF. CDR3 bases: TGCGCCAGCAGCCAATCCTGGGAAATACCTTCACCCCTCCACTTT.

As to this clonotype: The junction does not match germline at one end; this may be a read error. V gene TRBV6-4 combines with J gene TRBJ2-7; no clear D gene. Germline V lookup: CDR1 MRHNA, CDR2 SNTAGT. The CDR3 has 10 residues. The CDR3 coding sequence is TGTGCCACCAGTGACTCTCACATGTACTTC. As protein: CATSDSHMYF.

This clonotype has more than one count but fewer than ten. The CDR3 loop reads CASSAQRTGNNEKLFF. The CDR3 nucleotides read TGTGCCAGCAGCGCACAAAGGACAGGGAATAATGAAAAACTGTTTTTT. The J gene is TRBJ1-4, the V gene TRBV7-9, with 8 bases aligning to TRBD1. The CDR3 totals 16 residues. From germline, CDR1 is SEHNR and CDR2 FQNEAQ (reference sequence). V trimming: 5 bases; J trimming: 4 bases; junction bases outside the gene matches: 9.

This clonotype has only a few counts. The V call is TRBV4-3, the J call TRBJ2-7; TRBD2 aligns across 8 bases. The ends lost 1 base at V and 3 bases at J; junction bases unmatched: 2. The CDR3 length is 14 residues. CDR1 is LGHNA, CDR2 YSLEER, per germline. The CDR3 DNA reads as TGCGCCAGCAGCCAAGTGAGCGGGAGCTACGAGCAGTACTTC. Translating gives CASSQVSGSYEQYF.

The chain recombines TRBV11-3 with TRBJ2-1, with 12 bases lining up with TRBD2. Trimming cost V 4 bases and J 4 bases; bases outside gene matches: 5. This CDR3 is 16 amino acids long. From germline, CDR1 is SGHNT and CDR2 YENEEA. The DNA of the CDR3 is TGTGCCAGCAGCTCTCCTAGCGGGAGGGGATACAATGAGCAGTTCTTC. Residues: CASSSPSGRGYNEQFF.

This clonotype was detected only a few times. This chain connects TRBV20-1 to TRBJ2-5, with TRBD2 identical over 7 bases. Germline assignment: CDR1 DFQATT and CDR2 SNEGSKA (reference sequence). With V trimmed by 5 bases and J by 4 bases, 4 bases remained unmatched. CDR3 length equals 12 residues. The CDR3 sequence is CSAGLGPETQYF. The CDR3 nucleotides read TGCAGTGCTGGACTAGGGCCAGAGACCCAGTACTTC.

Many counts were recorded for this clonotype. J is TRBJ2-1 and V is TRBV20-1; 10 nucleotides line up with TRBD2. The J segment lost 6 bases and the V segment lost 6 bases, leaving 11 bases of the junction unmatched. CDR1 is DFQATT, CDR2 SNEGSKA, per germline (reference sequence). This CDR3 region has 15 residues. CDR3 DNA sequence: TGCAGTGCCCCGCCCCTAGCGGGAGATATCAATGAGCAGTTCTTC. Protein product: CSAPPLAGDINEQFF.

The chain couples TRBV12-3 or TRBV12-4 to TRBJ2-1; D is possibly TRBD2 (5 bases). This CDR3 comprises 12 residues. The ends were cut back, 2 bases at V and 14 bases at J, with 13 bases in the middle. Here the CDR3 reads CASSLTTGLEFF. The CDR3 DNA reads as TGTGCCAGCAGTTTAACAACGGGGTTGGAGTTCTTC.

This clonotype was detected a few times. CDR3 DNA sequence: TGTGCCAGCAGCTTATGGTGGACAGGGGCAGGAAATTCACCCCTCCACTTT. Translated: CASSLWWTGAGNSPLHF. V gene TRBV7-2 combines with J gene TRBJ1-6; 9 bases map to TRBD1. V lost 2 bases, J lost 7 bases, and 9 bases stayed unmatched. Germline V gene sequence: CDR1 SGHTA, CDR2 FQGNSA. This CDR3 has 17 amino acids.

This clonotype showed up just a few times. The CDR3 sequence is CASSLRRVSYNSPLHF. Written as DNA, the CDR3 is TGTGCCAGCAGTTTACGCAGGGTTTCCTATAATTCACCCCTCCACTTT. This chain uses TRBV28 with TRBJ1-6, with D possibly TRBD1 on 5 matching bases. Per the germline V gene, CDR1 is MDHEN and CDR2 is SYDVKM. This CDR3 is 16 amino acids long. Trimming left V 2 bases short and J 1 base short, with 9 bases between.

This clonotype was counted a few times. V usage is TRBV6-1 and J usage is TRBJ2-5, with D maybe TRBD2 (7 bases). Trimming pared 2 bases from V and 5 bases from J, leaving 12 bases between. This CDR3 comprises 14 residues. CDR1 and CDR2 (germline): MNHNS, SASEGT. The CDR3 DNA is TGTGCCAGCAGTGAACAGGGGAGGGACGAGACCCAGTACTTC. Protein: CASSEQGRDETQYF.

The genes are TRBV7-8 and TRBJ2-2; weak D call: TRBD1 (5 bases). This CDR3 is 14 amino acids long. Germline V CDR1 and CDR2: SGHVS, FQNEAQ. V lost 5 bases and J 2 bases, leaving 9 bases between the germline ends. CDR3 nucleotides: TGTGCCAGCAGCCCGACAGTTAACACCGGGGAGCTGTTTTTT. Translating it yields CASSPTVNTGELFF.

This clonotype was detected only a few times. The CDR3 is CASSLSARLAGEEQFF. CDR3 bases: TGCGCCAGCAGCCTCTCGGCGCGGCTAGCGGGAGAAGAGCAGTTCTTC. J is TRBJ2-1 and V is TRBV4-1, with TRBD2 matching over 10 bases. CDR1 MGHRA and CDR2 YSYEKL come from the germline V gene. Losses at the gene ends were 4 bases for V and 10 bases for J; bases not matched to a gene: 13. The CDR3 is 16 amino acids.

This clonotype was counted a few times. V gene TRBV27 combines with J gene TRBJ1-5; a weak D match, TRBD1 (5 bases). CDR1 and CDR2 from the germline V gene are MNHEY and SMNVEV (reference sequence). V lost 0 bases to trimming and J lost 4 bases, with 7 bases between them. The CDR3 length is 14 residues. This chain's CDR3 is CASSLSGTNQPQHF. CDR3 nucleotide sequence: TGTGCCAGCAGTTTATCAGGGACTAATCAGCCCCAGCATTTT.

This clonotype was observed a handful of times. This sequence joins TRBV29-1 and TRBJ1-2; 8 bases map to TRBD1. Germline V CDR1 and CDR2: SQVTM, ANQGSEA. With 6 bases clipped from V and 3 bases from J, the junction kept 9 bases outside the gene matches. This CDR3 has 14 residues. The DNA for the CDR3 is TGCAGCGTAGATTTGACAGGGGAAGACTATGGCTACACCTTC. Protein product: CSVDLTGEDYGYTF.

The V gene is TRBV5-5, the J gene TRBJ2-1, with D tentatively TRBD1 or TRBD2 (6 bases each). Germline CDR1 reads SGHKS; CDR2 reads YYEKEE (reference sequence). CDR3 length: 15 amino acids. V dropped 2 bases and J dropped 4 bases, with 13 bases sitting between them. CDR3 sequence (DNA): TGTGCCAGCAGCTTAGGAGGGGGGCCTTACAATGAGCAGTTCTTC. Amino acids: CASSLGGGPYNEQFF.

The chain recombines TRBV28 with TRBJ1-4; TRBD1 might be the D (5 bases). Deletions cut 8 bases from V and 4 bases from J, with 14 bases between. Germline CDR1 reads MDHEN; CDR2 reads SYDVKM. The CDR3 length is 14 residues. CDR3 region: CASLDNRFNEKLFF. The DNA for the CDR3 is TGTGCCAGCCTGGACAATCGGTTTAATGAAAAACTGTTTTTT. The full variable domain, its missing parts supplied by reference TRBV28 and TRBJ1-4, is DVKVTQSSRYLVKRTGEKVFLECVQDMDHENMFWYRQDPGLGLRLIYFSYDVKMKEKGDIPEGYSVSREKKERFSLILESASTNQTSMYLCASLDNRFNEKLFFGSGTQLSVL.

The chain combines TRBV6-1 with TRBJ1-5; D gene uncertain. CDR1 is MNHNS and CDR2 is SASEGT in the germline V gene. The CDR3 has 13 residues. Trimming shortened V by 1 base and J by 2 bases, and 3 bases separated the two germline ends. CDR3 protein: CASSEERNQPQHF. Here the CDR3 DNA reads TGTGCCAGCAGTGAAGAGCGCAATCAGCCCCAGCATTTT.

This clonotype was observed at least ten times. V usage is TRBV25-1 and J usage is TRBJ1-5; D uncertain. CDR3 size: 15 residues. Trimming cost V 5 bases and J 1 base, with 12 bases left between them. Germline CDR1 reads MGHDK; CDR2 reads SYGVNS. Here the CDR3 DNA reads TGTGCCAGCAGTCACACGGGAGCGAGCAATCAGCCCCAGCATTTT. Its translation: CASSHTGASNQPQHF.

This clonotype was counted many times. V usage is TRBV4-2 and J usage is TRBJ2-5; D possibly uses TRBD1 or TRBD2 (5 bases each). Trimming removed 0 bases at V and 5 bases at J, with 16 bases between. The CDR3 is 16 residues long. In germline, CDR1 is LGHNA, CDR2 YNFKEQ. The CDR3 DNA follows: TGTGCCAGCAGCCAAGATTACGGCCAAGGGACGGAGACCCAGTACTTC. Encoded protein: CASSQDYGQGTETQYF.

The table lists this clonotype with a count of one. The chain combines TRBV29-1 with TRBJ2-3; TRBD2 agrees at 7 bases. J was trimmed by 4 bases and V by 5 bases; bases with no gene match: 15. The CDR3 loop spans 16 amino acids. Germline values: CDR1 SQVTM, CDR2 ANQGSEA. CDR3 loop: CSVKGLGGGQADTQYF. The CDR3 region has the DNA TGCAGCGTTAAGGGTCTGGGGGGAGGGCAGGCAGATACGCAGTATTTT.

The table lists this clonotype with many counts. This sequence joins TRBV7-9 and TRBJ1-1, with 7 bases fitting TRBD1. The CDR3 runs to 11 residues. Germline V gene sequence: CDR1 SEHNR, CDR2 FQNEAQ (reference sequence). V lost 1 base and J lost 11; bases outside the gene matches: 1. CDR3 loop: CASSLGDSAFF. Written as DNA, the CDR3 is TGTGCCAGCAGCTTAGGGGACAGTGCTTTCTTT.

The chain uses TRBV20-1 and TRBJ1-5; TRBD1 is a possible D gene (5 bases). This CDR3 region has 15 residues. Looked up from germline, CDR1 is DFQATT and CDR2 is SNEGSKA (reference sequence). V was trimmed by 0 bases and J by 7 bases, leaving 16 bases between them. The CDR3 is CSAREGGAGQQPQHF. The CDR3 DNA sequence: TGCAGTGCTAGAGAAGGCGGGGCAGGTCAACAGCCCCAGCATTTT.

V gene TRBV3-1 combines with J gene TRBJ1-5; D is uncertain. The germline CDR1 and CDR2 sequences are LGHDT and YNNKEL (reference sequence). This CDR3 spans 17 amino acids. Trimming cost V 3 bases and J 0 bases, with 15 bases left between them. CDR3 DNA sequence: TGTGCCAGCAGCCAGGGCACCTCTTACTATAGCAATCAGCCCCAGCATTTT. It translates to CASSQGTSYYSNQPQHF.

This clonotype was found a few times. The chain links TRBV27 to TRBJ2-3; 11 nucleotides line up with TRBD2. The CDR3 is made up of 15 amino acids. The germline V gene encodes CDR1 MNHEY and CDR2 SMNVEV (reference sequence). J was trimmed by 4 bases and V by 7 bases; bases with no gene match: 7. The CDR3 DNA reads as TGTGCCAGCACCCAAGGGACTAGCGGCGCAGATACGCAGTATTTT. This sequence encodes CASTQGTSGADTQYF.

This clonotype came up a few times. V gene TRBV4-1 combines with J gene TRBJ2-7, with 7 bases identical to TRBD2. This CDR3 comprises 14 residues. The germline V gene has CDR1 MGHRA and CDR2 YSYEKL. V lost 5 bases, J lost 3 bases, and 7 bases stayed unmatched. The CDR3 is CASSSGLGVYEQYF. The DNA for the CDR3 is TGCGCCAGCAGCTCCGGACTAGGTGTCTACGAGCAGTACTTC.

The chain is built from TRBV4-3 and TRBJ2-1, with D perhaps TRBD2 (6 bases). Germline CDR1 LGHNA, CDR2 YSLEER. Trimming removed 0 bases at V and 3 bases at J, with 15 bases between. The CDR3 runs to 17 residues. The chain's CDR3 is CASSQEQSGGFYNEQFF. The CDR3 nucleotides read TGCGCCAGCAGCCAAGAACAGTCAGGAGGGTTCTACAATGAGCAGTTCTTC.